This T cell receptor (beta chain) was identified during a study of response to subunit inactivated influenza vaccine. Whole-study findings and limits: The authors put forward the suggestion that each seasonal influenza vaccination may bring in only a limited number of new T cells.

TCRdb fed the RT-PCR reads into MiXCR, producing one record per CDR3 protein. The repertoire includes about 650,000 distinct CDR3 sequences, 14% of them detected once, and 6% to 9.5% sits in the top ten. Concerning this clonotype itself: Its target is not known.

The receptor comes from a man aged 50-59 years who received an inactivated influenza vaccine. Sequenced material: PBMCs from blood, taken 14 to 15 days before vaccination.

The CDR3 sequence is CASSPGGAFTEAFF. The CDR3 DNA sequence: TGTGCCAGCAGTCCCGGGGGCGCGTTCACTGAAGCTTTCTTT. The chain links TRBV6-2 or TRBV6-3 to TRBJ1-1, with D possibly being TRBD1 (6 bases). The CDR3 is 14 residues long. V was trimmed by 5 bases and J by 4 bases, leaving 14 bases between them. In germline, CDR1 is MNHEY, CDR2 SVGEGT.